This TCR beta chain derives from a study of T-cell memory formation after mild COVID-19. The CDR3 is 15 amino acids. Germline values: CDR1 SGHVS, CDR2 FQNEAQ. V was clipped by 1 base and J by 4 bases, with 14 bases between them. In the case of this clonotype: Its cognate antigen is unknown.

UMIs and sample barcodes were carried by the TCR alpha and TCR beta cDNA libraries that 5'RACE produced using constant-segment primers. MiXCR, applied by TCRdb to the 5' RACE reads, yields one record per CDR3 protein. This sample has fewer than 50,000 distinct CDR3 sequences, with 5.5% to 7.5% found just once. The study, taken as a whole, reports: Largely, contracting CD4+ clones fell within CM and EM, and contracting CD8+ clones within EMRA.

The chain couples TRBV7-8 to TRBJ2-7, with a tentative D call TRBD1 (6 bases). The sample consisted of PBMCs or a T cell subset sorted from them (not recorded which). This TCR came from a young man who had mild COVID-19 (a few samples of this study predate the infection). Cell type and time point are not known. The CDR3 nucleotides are TGTGCCAGCAGCTTAGGCCACAGGGTCGGGTACGAGCAGTACGTC. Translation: CASSLGHRVGYEQYV.